The next 24 T cell receptor beta chains were all read from a single sample in a study of chemoradiotherapy in HPV16-positive cancers. Sequencing was performed with immunoSEQ multiplex PCR; in TCRdb, only in-frame clones are kept and a portion is missing. This sample has roughly 25,000 clones; roughly 95% occur once, and the top ten carry approximately 2.7%. This material was obtained from a patient who underwent chemoradiotherapy. These receptor sequences come from a human donor with HPV-associated anogenital cancer.

This chain joins TRBV11-3 and TRBJ2-1; TRBD1 aligns across 8 bases. Unmatched junction bases numbered 9, after V lost 4 bases and J lost 10 bases. CDR1 and CDR2 (germline): SGHNT, YENEEA. This CDR3 region has 14 residues. The CDR3 reads CASSSSQGAREQFF. DNA for the CDR3: TGTGCCAGCAGCTCATCGCAGGGGGCGCGGGAGCAGTTCTTC.

The J gene is TRBJ1-1, the V gene TRBV5-8, with 7 bases fitting TRBD1. The CDR3 sequence is 18 residues long. The V segment lost 0 bases and the J segment 0 bases; nucleotides outside the gene matches: 11. Germline CDR1 SGHTS, CDR2 YDEGEE. CDR3 region: CASSLGRGLSTMNTEAFF. The CDR3, as DNA: TGTGCCAGCAGCTTGGGGAGGGGGCTCTCTACCATGAACACTGAAGCTTTCTTT.

The chain recombines TRBV7-3 with TRBJ2-3, with D tentatively TRBD1 (6 bases). The CDR3 spans 15 residues. The germline V gene has CDR1 SGHTA and CDR2 FQGTGA. Trimming pared 4 bases from V and 1 base from J, leaving 12 bases between. In nucleotides, the CDR3 is TGTGCCAGCAGCTCCCCAGCAGGGGGCACAGATACGCAGTATTTT. Translation: CASSSPAGGTDTQYF.

The J gene is TRBJ1-2, the V gene TRBV19; D remains ambiguous. The length of the CDR3 is 14 residues. Germline assignment: CDR1 LNHDA and CDR2 SQIVND (reference sequence). The germline V and J ends were trimmed by 3 bases and 2 bases, with 10 bases remaining between them. CDR3: CASSILGLNYGYTF. In DNA, the CDR3 is TGTGCCAGTAGTATTCTTGGGCTCAACTATGGCTACACCTTC.

This clone counts as medium-sized (0.01 to 0.1%). The CDR3 loop is CASRDPGGTTEAFF. DNA of the CDR3: TGTGCCAGCAGAGATCCAGGGGGTACGACTGAAGCTTTCTTT. The rearrangement links TRBV2 to TRBJ1-1; the match to TRBD1 covers 7 bases. The J segment lost 5 bases and the V segment lost 6 bases, leaving 9 bases of the junction unmatched. Per germline, CDR1 SNHLY and CDR2 FYNNEI. This CDR3 is built from 14 residues.

V gene TRBV7-6 combines with J gene TRBJ2-3, with TRBD2 identical over 12 bases. The germline V gene has CDR1 SGHVS and CDR2 FNYEAQ. J gave up 2 bases and V 5 bases, and 8 bases lay outside the gene matches. There are 17 residues in the CDR3. The CDR3 reads CASSAIGTSGYTDTQYF. DNA for the CDR3: TGTGCCAGCAGCGCCATTGGGACTAGCGGGTACACAGATACGCAGTATTTT.

The V call is TRBV18, the J call TRBJ2-2; 7 bases fit TRBD2. The V and J ends lost 3 bases and 2 bases, in that order; junction bases with no gene match: 6. Germline assignment: CDR1 KGHSH and CDR2 LQKENI. There are 16 residues in the CDR3. Written as DNA, the CDR3 is TGTGCCAGCTCACCGGGCGGGAGCTCTAACACCGGGGAGCTGTTTTTT. This codes for CASSPGGSSNTGELFF.

Here the CDR3 reads CASSLAGARNQPQHF. CDR3 sequence (DNA): TGTGCCAGCAGTTTGGCCGGTGCCCGAAATCAGCCCCAGCATTTT. V gene TRBV28 combines with J gene TRBJ1-5, with D hard to call. Germline CDR1 and CDR2: MDHEN and SYDVKM. V was trimmed by 3 bases and J by 4 bases, leaving 13 bases between them. The CDR3 consists of 15 residues. The whole variable domain, remainder taken from reference TRBV28 and TRBJ1-5, is DVKVTQSSRYLVKRTGEKVFLECVQDMDHENMFWYRQDPGLGLRLIYFSYDVKMKEKGDIPEGYSVSREKKERFSLILESASTNQTSMYLCASSLAGARNQPQHFGDGTRLSIL.

This sequence joins TRBV6-5 and TRBJ2-7; tentative D call: TRBD2 (7 bases). Trimming left V 2 bases short and J 7 bases short, with 12 bases between. Germline-derived CDR1 and CDR2 are MNHEY and SVGAGI. The CDR3 is 13 residues long. CDR3 sequence: CASSYPGGREQYF. The CDR3 nucleotides are TGTGCCAGCAGTTACCCCGGGGGGCGGGAGCAGTACTTC.

This clone has just one count. The V and J genes are TRBV10-3 and TRBJ1-3; D is undetermined. This CDR3 is built from 15 residues. Germline V CDR1 and CDR2: ENHRY, SYGVKD. V lost 3 bases to trimming and J lost 4 bases, with 13 bases between them. The CDR3 spells CAISDGPRQGNTIYF. Written as DNA, the CDR3 is TGTGCCATCAGTGACGGACCCCGCCAAGGAAACACCATATATTTT.

The chain joins TRBV5-1 to TRBJ2-7; 11 nucleotides align to TRBD1. After removal of 6 bases from V and 7 bases from J, the junction contained 15 bases not matched to a gene. The CDR3 spans 16 residues. Germline-derived CDR1 and CDR2 are SGHRS and YFSETQ. For the CDR3, the DNA is TGCGCCAGCAATCGAGCCGGACAGGGGGCTTTTGGGGAGCAGTACTTC. Its protein product is CASNRAGQGAFGEQYF.

The chain has TRBV19 and TRBJ1-5, with 8 bases fitting TRBD1. The CDR3 loop spans 18 amino acids. The germline V gene has CDR1 LNHDA and CDR2 SQIVND (reference sequence). V lost 3 bases, J lost 2 bases, and 12 bases stayed unmatched. The CDR3 DNA sequence: TGTGCCAGTAGTATGGTCAGGGGGCAGACGATCGGCAATCAGCCCCAGCATTTT. Its translation is CASSMVRGQTIGNQPQHF.

The chain employs TRBV5-1 and TRBJ2-2; D ambiguous. Trimming pared 0 bases from V and 4 bases from J, leaving 7 bases between. Germline CDR1 is SGHRS and CDR2 is YFSETQ. The CDR3 runs to 14 residues. Here the CDR3 reads CASSLAVSTGELFF. The CDR3 DNA reads TGCGCCAGCAGCTTGGCCGTCAGCACCGGGGAGCTGTTTTTT. Filled out from reference TRBV5-1 and TRBJ2-2, the complete variable domain reads KAGVTQTPRYLIKTRGQQVTLSCSPISGHRSVSWYQQTPGQGLQFLFEYFSETQRNKGNFPGRFSGRQFSNSRSEMNVSTLELGDSALYLCASSLAVSTGELFFGEGSRLTVL.

Notes on this clone: At one end, the junction sequence differs from germline, possibly due to a read error. The rearrangement joins TRBV19 to TRBJ1-1; D ambiguous. The germline V gene has CDR1 LNHDA and CDR2 SQIVND (reference sequence). This CDR3 is built from 13 residues. The CDR3 reads CVSSRAAGTEAFF. The CDR3 DNA reads as TGTGTCAGTAGTCGAGCAGCGGGAACTGAAGCTTTCTTT. Full variable domain (rest looked up from reference TRBV19 and TRBJ1-1): DGGITQSPKYLFRKEGQNVTLSCEQNLNHDAMYWYRQDPGQGLRLIYYSQIVNDFQKGDIAEGYSVSREKKESFPLTVTSAQKNPTAFYLCVSSRAAGTEAFFGQGTRLTVV.

This clone showed up just once. The chain combines TRBV28 with TRBJ2-3; 9 bases are shared with TRBD2. Trimming removed 5 bases from V and 6 bases from J; junction bases left unmatched: 12. The CDR3 is 16 amino acids. Germline V gene lookup returns CDR1 MDHEN and CDR2 SYDVKM. The CDR3 protein is CASSPPGLALPDTQYF. The CDR3 DNA follows: TGTGCCAGCAGTCCCCCCGGACTAGCGCTCCCTGATACGCAGTATTTT.

This rearrangement joins TRBV6-5 to TRBJ1-5, with no clear D. The CDR3 consists of 14 residues. Germline assignment: CDR1 MNHEY and CDR2 SVGAGI. V gave up 6 bases and J gave up 0 bases, with 9 bases separating them. DNA of the CDR3: TGTGCCAGCAGCGACCGCCCTAGCAATCAGCCCCAGCATTTT. As protein: CASSDRPSNQPQHF.

Only a few counts were recorded for this clone. The V call is TRBV7-2, the J call TRBJ2-5; TRBD2 matches at 10 bases. Germline V CDR1 and CDR2: SGHTA, FQGNSA. The CDR3 covers 16 residues. Trimming removed 5 bases from V and 6 bases from J; junction bases left unmatched: 12. The CDR3 bases are TGTGCCAGCAGCCAGGGGTGGGCTAGCGGGGGCCAGACCCAGTACTTC. It translates to CASSQGWASGGQTQYF.

The chain is built from TRBV4-1 and TRBJ1-4, with D hard to call. V lost 4 bases and J lost 7, with 16 bases in between. Per germline, CDR1 MGHRA and CDR2 YSYEKL. The CDR3 runs to 15 residues. CDR3 nucleotides: TGCGCCAGCAGCCGAGAGGGAGCCAGCCGTGAAAAACTGTTTTTT. Translation gives CASSREGASREKLFF.

This chain joins TRBV7-9 and TRBJ1-1, with D unresolved. V was pared by 1 base and J by 1 base, with 10 bases between. This CDR3 has 15 amino acids. The germline V gene encodes CDR1 SEHNR and CDR2 FQNEAQ (reference sequence). The CDR3: CASSLVGVANTEAFF. The CDR3 DNA is TGTGCCAGCAGCTTAGTTGGGGTGGCGAACACTGAAGCTTTCTTT.

The chain employs TRBV7-2 and TRBJ1-3; no clear D gene. CDR3 length: 17 residues. The V gene's germline CDR1 is SGHTA and CDR2 FQGNSA. With 2 bases removed from V and 3 bases from J, the gap between germline ends came to 17 bases. CDR3 bases: TGTGCCAGCAGCTTACGGTTACCCGCTCGAGGTGGAAACACCATATATTTT. As protein: CASSLRLPARGGNTIYF.

The chain has TRBV4-3 and TRBJ1-4; tentatively, D is TRBD1 (6 bases). The CDR3 runs to 16 residues. Germline CDR1 and CDR2: LGHNA and YSLEER. Trimming cost V 4 bases and J 8 bases, with 20 bases left between them. CDR3 sequence reads: CASSPEKVRGGEKLFF. CDR3 coding DNA: TGCGCCAGCAGCCCGGAAAAGGTCAGGGGTGGAGAAAAACTGTTTTTT.

The chain employs TRBV7-2 and TRBJ1-4; no reliable D call. The V gene's germline CDR1 is SGHTA and CDR2 FQGNSA. There are 14 residues in the CDR3. V was clipped by 1 base and J by 3 bases, with 6 bases between them. Written as DNA, the CDR3 is TGTGCCAGCAGCTTAGAGGGTGCTAATGAAAAACTGTTTTTT. Protein sequence: CASSLEGANEKLFF.

The rearrangement uses TRBV14 and TRBJ2-1, with TRBD2 matching 7 bases. This CDR3 has 15 residues. Trimming cost V 6 bases and J 2 bases; bases outside gene matches: 7. Germline V gives CDR1 SGHDN, CDR2 FVKESK. CDR3 DNA sequence: TGTGCCAGCAGAACTACTAGCGCCACCTACAATGAGCAGTTCTTC. Its translation is CASRTTSATYNEQFF.

The chain couples TRBV7-9 to TRBJ2-1; D might be TRBD2 (6 bases). This CDR3 is 15 amino acids long. V lost 1 base and J lost 7, with 14 bases in between. Germline loops: CDR1 SEHNR, CDR2 FQNEAQ (reference sequence). The CDR3 loop reads CASSLGRREGNEQFF. The CDR3 DNA is TGTGCCAGCAGCTTAGGTCGGCGGGAAGGTAATGAGCAGTTCTTC.